Described below is a single T cell receptor (beta chain) sequence and its context. Its antigen remains unknown. Since the CDR3 does not end with the conserved phenylalanine or tryptophan, this likely comes from a read error. The DNA is omitted, as the CDR3 cannot be located on it reliably, and the CDR3 follows TCRdb's listing. The CDR3 extends over 17 residues, inclusive of both ends. The germline gives CDR1 SGHRS, CDR2 YFSETQ. Libraries were prepared by immunoSEQ multiplex PCR; TCRdb keeps only in-frame clonotypes and omits some of them. The table shows hundreds of thousands of clones, with about 96% occurring only once. Positively selected for CCR7, the CD45RO-negative cells used as naive CD8 cells excluded terminally differentiated effector memory CD45RA+ cells. These data belong to a study of shared clonotypes between healthy human individuals. Study information: The donor pool was made up of two women and three men aged 18 to 49.

Study conclusions and caveats: Tissue TCR repertoires likely differ from these blood-only repertoires.

This clonotype originated in a woman younger than 45 in good health. This chain connects TRBV5-1 to TRBJ2-3; the table's D call, TRBD2, was not checked against the DNA. Sequencing input: naive CD8+ T cells sorted from blood. CDR3 residues: CASSPQTSGRAQIRRRV.